These 8 T cell receptor beta chains originate from one sample sequenced in a study of PD-L1 blockade in urothelial cancer. Method: immunoSEQ multiplex PCR; TCRdb's copy keeps in-frame clones and lacks some. The sample holds about 51,000 clones, around 88% seen once. The sample in question was PBMCs, obtained around atezolizumab (anti-PD-L1) treatment. The receptors derive from a man in his sixties with urothelial cancer.

The genes are TRBV5-1 and TRBJ1-1; D is undetermined. V lost 0 bases to trimming and J lost 0 bases, with 6 bases between them. Germline assignment: CDR1 SGHRS and CDR2 YFSETQ. The CDR3 sequence is 14 residues long. CDR3 bases: TGCGCCAGCAGCTTGGGGGGAGTGAACACTGAAGCTTTCTTT. Translated, it gives CASSLGGVNTEAFF.

The chain recombines TRBV9 with TRBJ1-6, with D possibly matching TRBD1 (5 bases). In germline, CDR1 is SGDLS, CDR2 YYNGEE. V was trimmed by 5 bases and J by 10 bases, leaving 10 bases between them. The CDR3 is 12 amino acids. Here the CDR3 DNA reads TGTGCCAGCAGTGCAGGGAGGTCACCCCTCCACTTT. Translated: CASSAGRSPLHF. Combining the CDR3 with reference TRBV9 and TRBJ1-6 gives the whole variable domain DSGVTQTPKHLITATGQRVTLRCSPRSGDLSVYWYQQSLDQGLQFLIQYYNGEERAKGNILERFSAQQFPDLHSELNLSSLELGDSALYFCASSAGRSPLHFGNGTRLTVT.

V is TRBV6-5 and J is TRBJ2-1; 10 positions agree with TRBD2. Per the germline V gene, CDR1 is MNHEY and CDR2 is SVGAGI. CDR3 length equals 13 residues. Germline trimming cut 10 bases from V and 8 bases from J; bases unmatched to any gene: 8. CDR3 residues: CATKLAGTYEQFF. The DNA of the CDR3 is TGTGCCACCAAACTAGCGGGGACCTATGAGCAGTTCTTC.

The chain joins TRBV18 to TRBJ2-7; 7 positions match TRBD1. V shed 3 bases and J 4 bases; nucleotides not matched to a gene: 6. This CDR3 is built from 14 residues. CDR1 is KGHSH and CDR2 is LQKENI in the germline V gene. The CDR3 is CASSPNRGDYEQYF. In DNA, the CDR3 is TGTGCCAGCTCACCGAACAGGGGAGATTACGAGCAGTACTTC.

This clone was found once. The chain carries TRBV2 and TRBJ1-2, with D perhaps matching TRBD1 (6 bases). The germline V gene has CDR1 SNHLY and CDR2 FYNNEI. The V end was cut by 8 bases, the J end by 4 bases, with 17 bases between. This CDR3 is built from 14 residues. The CDR3 region is CASRGGAFGYGYTF. CDR3 coding DNA: TGTGCCAGCCGGGGGGGGGCCTTCGGCTATGGCTACACCTTC.

The J gene is TRBJ2-7, the V gene TRBV7-3, with D perhaps matching TRBD2 (6 bases). This CDR3 is built from 14 residues. Deletions cut 4 bases from V and 2 bases from J, with 12 bases between. CDR1 is SGHTA, CDR2 FQGTGA, per germline. CDR3 residues: CASSSSPGAYEQYF. CDR3 DNA: TGTGCCAGCAGCTCCAGTCCGGGGGCCTACGAGCAGTACTTC.

The V call is TRBV5-1, the J call TRBJ1-5, with 7 nucleotides matching TRBD1. V shed 5 bases and J 1 base; nucleotides not matched to a gene: 6. Germline values: CDR1 SGHRS, CDR2 YFSETQ. This CDR3 has 15 amino acids. CDR3 DNA sequence: TGCGCCAGCAGTCTAACAGGGGACAGCAATCAGCCCCAGCATTTT. As protein: CASSLTGDSNQPQHF.

The chain is built from TRBV27 and TRBJ2-2; TRBD2 agrees at 10 bases. Germline CDR1 MNHEY, CDR2 SMNVEV (reference sequence). This CDR3 contains 18 residues. The J segment lost 5 bases and the V segment lost 9 bases, leaving 18 bases of the junction unmatched. The CDR3 nucleotides read TGTGCCAGTCTTCATCCCTCAGCGGGGGGGCCGGAGACCGGGGAGCTGTTTTTT. Translated, it gives CASLHPSAGGPETGELFF.